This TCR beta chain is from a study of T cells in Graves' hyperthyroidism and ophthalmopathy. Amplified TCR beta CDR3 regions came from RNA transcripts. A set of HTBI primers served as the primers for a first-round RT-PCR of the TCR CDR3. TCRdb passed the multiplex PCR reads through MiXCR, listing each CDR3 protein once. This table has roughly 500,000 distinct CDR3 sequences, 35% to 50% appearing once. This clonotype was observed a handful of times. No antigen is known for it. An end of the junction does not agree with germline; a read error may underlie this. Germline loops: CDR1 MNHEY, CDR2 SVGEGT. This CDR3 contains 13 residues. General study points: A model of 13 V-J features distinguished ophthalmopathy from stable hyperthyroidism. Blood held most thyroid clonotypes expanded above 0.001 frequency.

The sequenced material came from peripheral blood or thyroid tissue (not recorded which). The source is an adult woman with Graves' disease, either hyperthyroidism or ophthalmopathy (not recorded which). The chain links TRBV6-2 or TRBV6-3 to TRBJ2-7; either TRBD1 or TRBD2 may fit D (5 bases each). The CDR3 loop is CASSAQQGAARLF. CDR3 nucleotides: TGTGCCAGCAGTGCTCAGCAGGGAGCAGCTAGACTCTTC.